This T cell receptor (beta chain) comes out of a study of vaccination effects on CD4 cells after COVID-19. For the study at large: Post-vaccine samples followed the second dose by a median of 72 days.

Comments on this clone: The target antigen is unknown.

The CDR3 totals 15 residues. Germline CDR1 reads KGHSH; CDR2 reads LQKENI. V lost 1 base and J lost 8, with 15 bases in between. With the ViraFEST assay, the study expanded antigen-specific CD4+ T cells using viral peptide pools, then sequenced them. Upon completion of 10 to 11 days in culture, CD4+ T cells were isolated. All participants had two doses of either the BNT162b2 or mRNA-1273 vaccine. Data came from immunoSEQ multiplex PCR; TCRdb stores just in-frame clones and leaves some out. Among under 40,000 clones, roughly four fifths were seen once, and the ten largest hold roughly 2%. This receptor was obtained from a human donor who received a COVID-19 vaccine. Some clones in this sample may be carry-over from other donors' samples. The source material was CD4+ T cells from PBMCs cultured with HCoV-NL63 spike peptides, sampled after COVID-19 vaccination. The chain carries TRBV18 and TRBJ1-5, with D maybe TRBD1 (6 bases). CDR3 sequence reads: CASSPRSAGAEPQHF. CDR3 nucleotide sequence: TGTGCCAGCTCACCACGTTCCGCGGGGGCTGAGCCCCAGCATTTT.